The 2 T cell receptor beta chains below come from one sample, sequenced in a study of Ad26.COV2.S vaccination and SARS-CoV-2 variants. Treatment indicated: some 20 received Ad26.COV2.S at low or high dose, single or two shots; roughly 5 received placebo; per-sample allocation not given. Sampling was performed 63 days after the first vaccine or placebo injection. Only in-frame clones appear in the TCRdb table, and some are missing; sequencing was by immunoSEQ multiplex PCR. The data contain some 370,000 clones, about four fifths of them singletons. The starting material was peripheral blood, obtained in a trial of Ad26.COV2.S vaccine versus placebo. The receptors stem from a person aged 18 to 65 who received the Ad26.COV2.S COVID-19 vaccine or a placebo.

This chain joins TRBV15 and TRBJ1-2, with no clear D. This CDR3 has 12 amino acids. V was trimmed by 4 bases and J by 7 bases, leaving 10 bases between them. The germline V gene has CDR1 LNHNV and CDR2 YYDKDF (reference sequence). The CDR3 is CATSTRSGGYTF. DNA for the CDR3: TGTGCCACCAGCACCCGGTCGGGTGGCTACACCTTC.

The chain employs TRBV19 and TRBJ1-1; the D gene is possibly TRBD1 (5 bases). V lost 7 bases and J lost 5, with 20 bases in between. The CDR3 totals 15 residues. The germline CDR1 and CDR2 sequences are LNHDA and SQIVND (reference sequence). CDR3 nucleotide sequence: TGTGCCAGTATGGGGAGGGGAGAAAGGTGGACTGAAGCTTTCTTT. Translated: CASMGRGERWTEAFF.